The entry that follows covers one TCR beta chain sequence. Per the original methods: Amplifying reference gene primers gave estimates of nucleated cell counts. Data came from immunoSEQ multiplex PCR; TCRdb stores just in-frame clones and leaves some out. The DNA gave D and trimming, while V, J and clone size come from that table. The profile shows a few hundred thousand clones, around 90% of them singletons. The CDR3 is made up of 13 amino acids. The ends were cut back, 6 bases at V and 6 bases at J, with 11 bases in the middle. The V gene's germline CDR1 is WSHSY and CDR2 SAAADI. These data are taken from a study of blood T cell repertoires in COVID-19. Study-level information: Acute and convalescent COVID-19 samples came from the United States, Italy and Spain.

In assigning cohorts, the study relied on participant-reported clinical history. Those designated as exposed participants met a COVID-19 case within 2 weeks before study entry. This TCR was sampled from a man aged 30-40 years who had been exposed to COVID-19. This rearrangement joins TRBV10-2 to TRBJ2-2; D perhaps matches TRBD2 (5 bases). The source material was PBMCs or T cells enriched from blood (not recorded which). CDR3 nucleotide sequence: TGCGCCAGCAGGGTACTAGAGGCCGGGGAGCTGTTTTTT. It specifies CASRVLEAGELFF.